The 19 T cell receptor beta chains below come from one sample, sequenced in a study of T cell changes during pregnancy in multiple sclerosis. TCRdb keeps only in-frame clones here, not all; method: immunoSEQ multiplex PCR. The sample contains about 38,000 clones, around 93% of which appear only once. This material consisted of CD4+ T cells from peripheral blood mononuclear cells, taken in the second trimester of pregnancy. The receptor source for this set is a female donor with multiple sclerosis, enrolled in a pregnancy study.

This chain joins TRBV7-2 and TRBJ1-6; the D is unclear. Trimming stripped 1 base from V and 7 bases from J, with 11 bases between. Germline loops: CDR1 SGHTA, CDR2 FQGNSA. This CDR3 spans 15 amino acids. CDR3 in amino acids: CASSLVAPRNSPLHF. The CDR3 DNA reads as TGTGCCAGCAGCTTAGTTGCGCCGAGGAATTCACCCCTCCACTTT.

The J gene is TRBJ2-2, the V gene TRBV7-9; TRBD1 is a possible D gene (6 bases). The CDR3 loop spans 13 amino acids. Germline CDR1 SEHNR, CDR2 FQNEAQ (reference sequence). V lost 5 bases and J lost 5, with 9 bases in between. The CDR3 sequence: CASSPQGTGELFF. CDR3 sequence (DNA): TGTGCCAGCAGCCCACAGGGAACCGGGGAGCTGTTTTTT.

The genes are TRBV12-5 and TRBJ2-3, with 7 bases lining up with TRBD1. CDR3 length: 15 residues. Trimming took 8 bases from V and 2 from J; bases not matched to a gene: 10. The germline gives CDR1 LGHNT, CDR2 FRNRAP. The CDR3 DNA sequence: TGTGCTAGTCTCCTAGGACAGGCCAACACAGATACGCAGTATTTT. Translating it yields CASLLGQANTDTQYF.

In its sample, this clone was seen once. CDR3 protein: CASNGLAGVGEQYF. CDR3 nucleotide sequence: TGTGCCAGCAATGGCCTAGCGGGAGTAGGCGAGCAGTACTTC. The chain uses TRBV6-5 and TRBJ2-7; 10 positions match TRBD2. CDR1 and CDR2 (germline): MNHEY, SVGAGI. The V segment lost 7 bases and the J segment 6 bases; nucleotides outside the gene matches: 9. The CDR3 consists of 14 residues.

CDR3: CASSLLSQNTEAFF. The CDR3 DNA reads TGTGCCAGCAGCTTGCTCTCACAGAACACTGAAGCTTTCTTT. The V call is TRBV7-8, the J call TRBJ1-1; D remains unclear. V lost 3 bases and J 1 base, leaving 9 bases between the germline ends. The CDR3 length is 14 residues. Germline V gives CDR1 SGHVS, CDR2 FQNEAQ.

The rearrangement links TRBV4-2 to TRBJ2-1; D uncertain. V was trimmed by 2 bases and J by 5 bases, leaving 10 bases between them. The CDR3 is 14 amino acids. The V gene's germline CDR1 is LGHNA and CDR2 YNFKEQ. DNA for the CDR3: TGTGCCAGCAGCCAAAGAGGCGGAGACAATGAGCAGTTCTTC. It translates to CASSQRGGDNEQFF.

This chain links TRBV7-2 with TRBJ1-5, with D maybe TRBD1 (5 bases). V lost 1 base, J lost 5 bases, and 9 bases lay in between. The length of the CDR3 is 14 residues. CDR1 is SGHTA, CDR2 FQGNSA, per germline. CDR3 DNA: TGTGCCAGCAGCTTAGGGGGCGCGGATCAGCCCCAGCATTTT. This gives the protein CASSLGGADQPQHF.

V usage is TRBV19 and J usage is TRBJ2-2, with D possibly being TRBD2 (6 bases). The V gene lost 3 bases and the J gene lost 1 base, with 9 bases spanning the gap. Germline V gene lookup returns CDR1 LNHDA and CDR2 SQIVND (reference sequence). This CDR3 region has 15 residues. The CDR3 bases are TGTGCCAGTAGTATTACGGGGGTGAACACCGGGGAGCTGTTTTTT. Protein: CASSITGVNTGELFF.

The chain combines TRBV5-8 with TRBJ2-7, with D uncertain. The CDR3 contains 11 residues. Looked up from germline, CDR1 is SGHTS and CDR2 is YDEGEE. Trimming shortened V by 2 bases and J by 6 bases, and 6 bases separated the two germline ends. The CDR3 nucleotides are TGTGCCAGCAGCTTACCTAGCGAGCAGTACTTC. Its protein is CASSLPSEQYF.

J is TRBJ2-3 and V is TRBV19; possibly TRBD1 for D (6 bases). The CDR3 spans 15 residues. The germline CDR1 and CDR2 sequences are LNHDA and SQIVND (reference sequence). V was cut by 7 bases and J by 3 bases, with 17 bases left in between. CDR3 region: CASTSWDKPTDTQYF. CDR3 DNA: TGTGCCAGTACCTCTTGGGACAAACCGACAGATACGCAGTATTTT.

The gene calls are TRBV6-1 and TRBJ2-3; 13 nucleotides line up with TRBD2. Germline CDR1 MNHNS, CDR2 SASEGT. The V segment lost 4 bases and the J segment 4 bases; nucleotides outside the gene matches: 2. This CDR3 contains 15 residues. Here the CDR3 DNA reads TGTGCCAGCAGTGCACTAGCGGGGGGGCCAGATACGCAGTATTTT. Amino acid sequence: CASSALAGGPDTQYF.

V usage is TRBV29-1 and J usage is TRBJ2-4, with 8 bases that match TRBD1. J gave up 4 bases and V 7 bases, and 9 bases lay outside the gene matches. In germline, CDR1 is SQVTM, CDR2 ANQGSEA. This CDR3 is built from 14 residues. For the CDR3, the DNA is TGCAGCGCCCGGACAGGGAGGAATAAAAACATTCAGTACTTC. This codes for CSARTGRNKNIQYF.

The V gene is TRBV5-1, the J gene TRBJ1-2; 8 bases are shared with TRBD1. Trimming took 0 bases from V and 7 from J; bases not matched to a gene: 5. The germline V gene has CDR1 SGHRS and CDR2 YFSETQ. This CDR3 comprises 14 residues. Written as DNA, the CDR3 is TGCGCCAGCAGCTTGGGGTATACAGGGGGTGGCTACACCTTC. This codes for CASSLGYTGGGYTF.

V and J are TRBV5-1 and TRBJ2-1; D may be TRBD2 (6 bases). The CDR3 is 15 amino acids. The germline V gene has CDR1 SGHRS and CDR2 YFSETQ. With 4 bases removed from V and 0 bases from J, the gap between germline ends came to 11 bases. This CDR3 is CASSALGSSYNEQFF. CDR3 nucleotides: TGCGCCAGCAGCGCCCTCGGGAGCTCCTACAATGAGCAGTTCTTC.

The chain has TRBV5-1 and TRBJ2-3, with TRBD2 matching 9 bases. Germline V gene sequence: CDR1 SGHRS, CDR2 YFSETQ. CDR3 length equals 15 residues. J gave up 2 bases and V 5 bases, and 6 bases lay outside the gene matches. This CDR3 reads CASSDLAGVTDTQYF. The CDR3 DNA follows: TGCGCCAGCAGTGACTTAGCGGGAGTCACAGATACGCAGTATTTT. The full variable domain, with the rest looked up from reference TRBV5-1 and TRBJ2-3, is KAGVTQTPRYLIKTRGQQVTLSCSPISGHRSVSWYQQTPGQGLQFLFEYFSETQRNKGNFPGRFSGRQFSNSRSEMNVSTLELGDSALYLCASSDLAGVTDTQYFGPGTRLTVL.

The V and J genes are TRBV10-3 and TRBJ1-6, with 7 bases matching TRBD1. CDR1 ENHRY and CDR2 SYGVKD come from the germline V gene. CDR3 length equals 14 residues. V was pared by 10 bases and J by 5 bases, with 8 bases of the junction left unmatched. The CDR3 sequence is CATMQGVDNSPLHF. For the CDR3, the DNA is TGTGCCACGATGCAGGGGGTTGATAATTCACCCCTCCACTTT.

The gene calls are TRBV10-3 and TRBJ2-5; 12 positions match TRBD2. The V gene's germline CDR1 is ENHRY and CDR2 SYGVKD. The length of the CDR3 is 18 residues. J lost 2 bases, V lost 3 bases, and 10 bases had no gene match. Here the CDR3 reads CAISDPSGGVLRQETQYF. The CDR3 nucleotides read TGTGCCATCAGTGATCCTAGCGGGGGGGTTTTACGGCAAGAGACCCAGTACTTC.

The CDR3 protein is CASSPRLEETQYF. CDR3 nucleotides: TGTGCCAGCTCACCACGTTTGGAGGAGACCCAGTACTTC. The gene calls are TRBV18 and TRBJ2-5, with D uncertain. Trimming took 1 base from V and 5 from J, leaving 8 bases between them. Germline CDR1 is KGHSH and CDR2 is LQKENI. CDR3 length: 13 amino acids.

The rearrangement uses TRBV5-1 and TRBJ2-7, with 7 positions matching TRBD1. From germline, CDR1 is SGHRS and CDR2 YFSETQ. With 3 bases clipped from V and 5 bases from J, the junction kept 5 bases outside the gene matches. The CDR3 has 13 residues. As DNA, the CDR3 is TGCGCCAGCAGCTCGGACAGGCCCAACGAGCAGTACTTC. It encodes CASSSDRPNEQYF.